This T cell receptor beta chain appears in the sequencing data of a study of cytomegalovirus exposure and HLA in healthy donors. Broader study findings: Rarity marked most TCR sequences, yet some public TCRs occurred in many donors. According to a subsequent analysis, TCR clusters from the first cohort were inclined to appear together in the 110 or so validation repertoires. Confirmation in vitro established that a few CMV-associated chains were specific for CMV antigens.

About this clone itself: Its matching antigen is unknown.

The assay was immunoSEQ multiplex PCR, and TCRdb's table has in-frame clones only and misses some. The sample includes more than 110,000 clones, 80% to 90% seen only once; the top ten take 7.9%. V shed 7 bases and J 5 bases; nucleotides not matched to a gene: 5. CDR3 size: 16 residues. The V gene's germline CDR1 is SNHLY and CDR2 FYNNEI. The clonotype originates from a woman between 18 and 30 years old in good health and CMV-seropositive. The chain employs TRBV2 and TRBJ2-2; 15 bases match TRBD2. The sample consisted of PBMCs. The CDR3 sequence is CASIIGLAGGTGELFF. Written as DNA, the CDR3 is TGTGCCAGCATTATCGGACTAGCGGGAGGGACCGGGGAGCTGTTTTTT.